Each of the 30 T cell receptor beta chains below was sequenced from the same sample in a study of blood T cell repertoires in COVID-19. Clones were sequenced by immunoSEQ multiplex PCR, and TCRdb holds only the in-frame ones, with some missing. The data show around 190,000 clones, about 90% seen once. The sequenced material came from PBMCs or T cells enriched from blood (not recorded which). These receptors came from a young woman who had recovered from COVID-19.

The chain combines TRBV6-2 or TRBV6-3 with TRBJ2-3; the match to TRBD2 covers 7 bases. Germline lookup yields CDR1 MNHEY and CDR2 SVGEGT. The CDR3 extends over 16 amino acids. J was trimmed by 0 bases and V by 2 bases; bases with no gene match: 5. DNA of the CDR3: TGTGCCAGCAGTTACCCAACTAGCGCGAGCACAGATACGCAGTATTTT. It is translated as CASSYPTSASTDTQYF.

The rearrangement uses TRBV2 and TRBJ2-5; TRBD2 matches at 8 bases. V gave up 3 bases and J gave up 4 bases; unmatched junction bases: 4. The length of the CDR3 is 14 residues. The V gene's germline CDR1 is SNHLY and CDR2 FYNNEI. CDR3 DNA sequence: TGTGCCAGCAGTGAGTGGCTAGCGGGAGAGACCCAGTACTTC. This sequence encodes CASSEWLAGETQYF.

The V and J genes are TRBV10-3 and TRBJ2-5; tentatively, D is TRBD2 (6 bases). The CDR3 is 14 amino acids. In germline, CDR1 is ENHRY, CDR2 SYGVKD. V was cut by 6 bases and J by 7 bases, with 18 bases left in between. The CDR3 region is CAIREGLQVGTQYF. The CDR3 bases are TGTGCCATCAGGGAGGGACTCCAAGTAGGGACCCAGTACTTC.

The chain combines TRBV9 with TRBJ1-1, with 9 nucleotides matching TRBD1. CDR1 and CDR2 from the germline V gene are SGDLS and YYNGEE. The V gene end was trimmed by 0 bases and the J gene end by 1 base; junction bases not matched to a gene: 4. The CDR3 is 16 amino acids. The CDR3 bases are TGTGCCAGCAGCGTAGGGCCGGGACAGGGGAACACTGAAGCTTTCTTT. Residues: CASSVGPGQGNTEAFF.

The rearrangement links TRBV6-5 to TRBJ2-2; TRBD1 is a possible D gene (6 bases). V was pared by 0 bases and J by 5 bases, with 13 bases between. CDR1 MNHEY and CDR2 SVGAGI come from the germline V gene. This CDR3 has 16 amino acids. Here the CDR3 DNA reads TGTGCCAGCAGTTACTCGAGGCAGGGGAAAACCGGGGAGCTGTTTTTT. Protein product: CASSYSRQGKTGELFF.

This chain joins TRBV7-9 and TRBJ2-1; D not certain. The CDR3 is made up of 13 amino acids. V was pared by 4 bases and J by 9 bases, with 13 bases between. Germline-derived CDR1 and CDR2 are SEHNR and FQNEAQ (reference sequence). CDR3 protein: CASSSQAPSEQFF. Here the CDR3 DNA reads TGTGCCAGCAGCTCCCAAGCCCCCTCTGAGCAGTTCTTC.

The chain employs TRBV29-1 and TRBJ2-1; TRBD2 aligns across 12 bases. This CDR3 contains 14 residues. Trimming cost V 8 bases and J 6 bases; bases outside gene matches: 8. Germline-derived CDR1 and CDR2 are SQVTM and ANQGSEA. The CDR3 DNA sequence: TGCAGCTCCAAGACTAGCGGGAGAGTCAATGAGCAGTTCTTC. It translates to CSSKTSGRVNEQFF.

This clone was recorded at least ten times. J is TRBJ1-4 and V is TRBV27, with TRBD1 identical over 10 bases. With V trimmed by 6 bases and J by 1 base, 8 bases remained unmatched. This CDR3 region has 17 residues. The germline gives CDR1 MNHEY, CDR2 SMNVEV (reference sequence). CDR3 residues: CASRGGTGALTNEKLFF. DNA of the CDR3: TGTGCCAGCAGGGGAGGGACAGGGGCTTTAACTAATGAAAAACTGTTTTTT.

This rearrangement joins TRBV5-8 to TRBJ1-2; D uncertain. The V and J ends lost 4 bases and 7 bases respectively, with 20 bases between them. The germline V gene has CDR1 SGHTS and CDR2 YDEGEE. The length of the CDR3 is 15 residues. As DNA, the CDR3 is TGTGCCAGCAGCGGGCCCCCGGGGTCCCTCGGTGGCTACACCTTC. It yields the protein CASSGPPGSLGGYTF.

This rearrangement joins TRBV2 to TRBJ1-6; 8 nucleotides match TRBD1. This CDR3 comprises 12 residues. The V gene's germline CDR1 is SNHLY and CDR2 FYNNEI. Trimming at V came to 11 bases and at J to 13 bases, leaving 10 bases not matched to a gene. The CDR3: CAGTGGKGPLHF. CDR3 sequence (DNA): TGTGCCGGAACAGGGGGTAAGGGTCCCCTCCACTTT. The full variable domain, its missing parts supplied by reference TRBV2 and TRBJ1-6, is EPEVTQTPSHQVTQMGQEVILRCVPISNHLYFYWYRQILGQKVEFLVSFYNNEISEKSEIFDDQFSVERPDGSNFTLKIRSTKLEDSAMYFCAGTGGKGPLHFGNGTRLTVT.

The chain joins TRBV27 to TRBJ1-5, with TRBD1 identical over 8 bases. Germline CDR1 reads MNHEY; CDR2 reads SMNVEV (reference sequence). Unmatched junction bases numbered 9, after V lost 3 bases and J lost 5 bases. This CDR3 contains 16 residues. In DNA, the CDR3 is TGTGCCAGCAGTTTGAACGGACAGGGAAGGTATCAGCCCCAGCATTTT. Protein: CASSLNGQGRYQPQHF.

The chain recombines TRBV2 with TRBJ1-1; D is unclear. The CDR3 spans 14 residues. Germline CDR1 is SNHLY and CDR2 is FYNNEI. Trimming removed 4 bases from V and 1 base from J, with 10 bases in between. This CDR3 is CASSAGWRNTEAFF. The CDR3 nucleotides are TGTGCCAGCAGTGCCGGGTGGAGGAACACTGAAGCTTTCTTT. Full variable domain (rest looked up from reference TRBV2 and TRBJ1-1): EPEVTQTPSHQVTQMGQEVILRCVPISNHLYFYWYRQILGQKVEFLVSFYNNEISEKSEIFDDQFSVERPDGSNFTLKIRSTKLEDSAMYFCASSAGWRNTEAFFGQGTRLTVV.

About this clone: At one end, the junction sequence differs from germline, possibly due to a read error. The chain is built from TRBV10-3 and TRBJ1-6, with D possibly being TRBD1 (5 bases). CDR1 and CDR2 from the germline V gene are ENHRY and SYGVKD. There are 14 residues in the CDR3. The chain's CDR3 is CAISESGPQDPNLF. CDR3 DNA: TGTGCCATCAGTGAGTCGGGGCCACAAGACCCCAACCTCTTT.

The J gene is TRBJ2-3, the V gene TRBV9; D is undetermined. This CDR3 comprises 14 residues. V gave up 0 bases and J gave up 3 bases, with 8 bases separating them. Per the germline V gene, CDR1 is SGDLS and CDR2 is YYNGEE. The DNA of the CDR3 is TGTGCCAGCAGCGTAGCCCCAGGTACAGATACGCAGTATTTT. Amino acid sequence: CASSVAPGTDTQYF.

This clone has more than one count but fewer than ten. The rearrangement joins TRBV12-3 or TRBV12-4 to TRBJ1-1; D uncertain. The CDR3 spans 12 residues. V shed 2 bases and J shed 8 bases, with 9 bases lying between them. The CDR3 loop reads CASSLHSGEAFF. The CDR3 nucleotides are TGTGCCAGCAGTTTACACTCCGGGGAAGCTTTCTTT.

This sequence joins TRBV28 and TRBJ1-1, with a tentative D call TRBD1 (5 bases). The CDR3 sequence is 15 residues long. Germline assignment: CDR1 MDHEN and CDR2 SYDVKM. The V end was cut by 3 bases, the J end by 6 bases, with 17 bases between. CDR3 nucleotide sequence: TGTGCCAGCAGTTTGTCGGGGGTTGGGTTACCTGAAGCTTTCTTT. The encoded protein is CASSLSGVGLPEAFF.

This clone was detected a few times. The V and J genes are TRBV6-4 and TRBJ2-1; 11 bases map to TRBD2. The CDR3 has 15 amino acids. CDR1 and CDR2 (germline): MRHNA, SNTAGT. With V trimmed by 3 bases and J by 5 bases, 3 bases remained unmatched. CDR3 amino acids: CASSEGTSGDNEQFF. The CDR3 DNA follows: TGTGCCAGCAGTGAGGGGACTAGCGGTGACAATGAGCAGTTCTTC.

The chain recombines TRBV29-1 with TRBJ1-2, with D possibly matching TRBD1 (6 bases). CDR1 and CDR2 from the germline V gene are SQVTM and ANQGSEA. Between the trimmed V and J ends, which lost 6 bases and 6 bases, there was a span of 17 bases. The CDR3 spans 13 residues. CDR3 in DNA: TGCAGCGTCACAACAGGGACAACTGATGGCTACACCTTC. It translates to CSVTTGTTDGYTF.

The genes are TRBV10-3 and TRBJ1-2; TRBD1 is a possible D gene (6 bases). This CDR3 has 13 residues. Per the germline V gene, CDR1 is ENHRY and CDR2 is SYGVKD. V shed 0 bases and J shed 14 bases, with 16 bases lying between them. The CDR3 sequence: CAISESLNRDNTF. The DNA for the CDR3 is TGTGCCATCAGTGAGTCGCTGAACAGGGACAATACCTTC.

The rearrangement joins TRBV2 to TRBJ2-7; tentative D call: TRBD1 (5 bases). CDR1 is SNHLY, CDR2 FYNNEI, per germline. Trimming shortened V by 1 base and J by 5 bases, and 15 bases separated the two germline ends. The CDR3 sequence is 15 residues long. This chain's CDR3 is CASSEEGRPLDEQYF. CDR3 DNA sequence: TGTGCCAGCAGTGAAGAGGGGCGGCCCTTGGACGAGCAGTACTTC.

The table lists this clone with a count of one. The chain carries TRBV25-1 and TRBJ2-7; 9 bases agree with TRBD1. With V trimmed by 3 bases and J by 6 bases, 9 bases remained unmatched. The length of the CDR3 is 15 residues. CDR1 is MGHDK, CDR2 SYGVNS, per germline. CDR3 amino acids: CASSDERGQGAEQYF. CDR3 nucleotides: TGTGCCAGCAGTGACGAGCGGGGACAGGGTGCCGAGCAGTACTTC.

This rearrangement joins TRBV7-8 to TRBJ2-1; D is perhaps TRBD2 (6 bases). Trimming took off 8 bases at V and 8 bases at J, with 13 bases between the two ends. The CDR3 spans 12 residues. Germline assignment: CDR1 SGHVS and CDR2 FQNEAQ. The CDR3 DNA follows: TGTGCCAGCTTAGCGGCCTTGGATGAGCAGTTCTTC. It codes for CASLAALDEQFF.

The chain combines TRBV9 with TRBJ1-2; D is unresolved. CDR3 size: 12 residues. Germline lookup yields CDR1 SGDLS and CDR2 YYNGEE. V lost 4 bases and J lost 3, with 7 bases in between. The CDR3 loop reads CASSPTHYGYTF. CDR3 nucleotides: TGTGCCAGCAGCCCTACCCACTATGGCTACACCTTC. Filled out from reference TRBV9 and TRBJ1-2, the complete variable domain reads DSGVTQTPKHLITATGQRVTLRCSPRSGDLSVYWYQQSLDQGLQFLIQYYNGEERAKGNILERFSAQQFPDLHSELNLSSLELGDSALYFCASSPTHYGYTFGSGTRLTVV.

Here the CDR3 reads CASSLGGTRTGTDTEAFF. As DNA, the CDR3 is TGTGCCAGCAGCTTAGGGGGGACCCGGACAGGAACGGACACTGAAGCTTTCTTT. The genes are TRBV7-8 and TRBJ1-1, with TRBD1 matching over 7 bases. This CDR3 is 18 amino acids long. The V gene end was trimmed by 1 base and the J gene end by 3 bases; junction bases not matched to a gene: 14. CDR1 is SGHVS, CDR2 FQNEAQ, per germline.

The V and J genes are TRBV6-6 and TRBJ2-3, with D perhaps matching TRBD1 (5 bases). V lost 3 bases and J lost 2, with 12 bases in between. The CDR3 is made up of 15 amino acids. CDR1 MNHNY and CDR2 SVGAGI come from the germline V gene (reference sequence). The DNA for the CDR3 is TGTGCCAGCAGTTATTTGCAGGGATCCACAGATACGCAGTATTTT. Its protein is CASSYLQGSTDTQYF.

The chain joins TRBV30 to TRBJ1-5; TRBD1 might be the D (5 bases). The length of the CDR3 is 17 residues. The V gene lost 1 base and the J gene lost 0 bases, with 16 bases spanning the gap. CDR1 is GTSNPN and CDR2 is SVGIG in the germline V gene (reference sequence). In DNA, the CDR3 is TGTGCCTGGAGTGGCTACAGGTACGAGAATAGCAATCAGCCCCAGCATTTT. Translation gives CAWSGYRYENSNQPQHF.

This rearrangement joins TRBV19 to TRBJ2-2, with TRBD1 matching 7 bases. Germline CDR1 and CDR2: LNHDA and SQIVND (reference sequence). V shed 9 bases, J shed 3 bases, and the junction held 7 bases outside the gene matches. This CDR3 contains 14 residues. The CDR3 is CASSGQAYTGELFF. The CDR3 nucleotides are TGTGCCAGCTCTGGACAGGCCTACACCGGGGAGCTGTTTTTT.

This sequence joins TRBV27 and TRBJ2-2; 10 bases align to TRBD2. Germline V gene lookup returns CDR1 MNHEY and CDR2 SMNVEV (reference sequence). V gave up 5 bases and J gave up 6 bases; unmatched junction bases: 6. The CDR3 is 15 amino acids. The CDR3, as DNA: TGTGCCAGCAGTCAGCTAGCGGGAGTCTCCGGGGAGCTGTTTTTT. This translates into CASSQLAGVSGELFF.

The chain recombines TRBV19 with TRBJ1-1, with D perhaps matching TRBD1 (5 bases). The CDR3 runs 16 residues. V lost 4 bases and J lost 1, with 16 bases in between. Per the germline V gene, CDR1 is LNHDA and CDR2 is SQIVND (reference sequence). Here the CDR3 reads CASSNGTRGANTEAFF. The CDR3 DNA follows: TGTGCCAGTAGTAACGGGACTCGGGGCGCGAACACTGAAGCTTTCTTT. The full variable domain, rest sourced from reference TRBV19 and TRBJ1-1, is DGGITQSPKYLFRKEGQNVTLSCEQNLNHDAMYWYRQDPGQGLRLIYYSQIVNDFQKGDIAEGYSVSREKKESFPLTVTSAQKNPTAFYLCASSNGTRGANTEAFFGQGTRLTVV.

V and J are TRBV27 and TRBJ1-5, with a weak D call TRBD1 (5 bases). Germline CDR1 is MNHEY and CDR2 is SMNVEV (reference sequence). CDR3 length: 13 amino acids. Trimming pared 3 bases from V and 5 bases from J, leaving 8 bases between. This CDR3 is CASSLGRDQPQHF. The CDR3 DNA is TGTGCCAGCAGTTTGGGCAGGGATCAGCCCCAGCATTTT.